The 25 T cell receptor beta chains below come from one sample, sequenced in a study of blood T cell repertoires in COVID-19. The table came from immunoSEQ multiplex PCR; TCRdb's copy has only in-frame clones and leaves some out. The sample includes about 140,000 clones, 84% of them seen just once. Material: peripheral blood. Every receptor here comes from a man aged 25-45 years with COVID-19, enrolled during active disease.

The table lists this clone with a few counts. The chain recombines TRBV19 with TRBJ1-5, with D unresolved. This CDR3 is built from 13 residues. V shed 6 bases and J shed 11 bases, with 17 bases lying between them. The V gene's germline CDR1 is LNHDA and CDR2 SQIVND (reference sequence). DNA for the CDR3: TGTGCCAGTAGCAATAGCCCCGTTCGGGCCCAGCATTTT. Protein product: CASSNSPVRAQHF.

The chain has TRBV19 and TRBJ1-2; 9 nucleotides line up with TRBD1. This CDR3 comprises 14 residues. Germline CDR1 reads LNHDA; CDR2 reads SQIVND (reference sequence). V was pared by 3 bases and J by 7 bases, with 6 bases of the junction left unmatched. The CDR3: CASSIGQGIGGYTF. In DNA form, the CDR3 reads TGTGCCAGTAGTATTGGACAGGGGATCGGTGGCTACACCTTC.

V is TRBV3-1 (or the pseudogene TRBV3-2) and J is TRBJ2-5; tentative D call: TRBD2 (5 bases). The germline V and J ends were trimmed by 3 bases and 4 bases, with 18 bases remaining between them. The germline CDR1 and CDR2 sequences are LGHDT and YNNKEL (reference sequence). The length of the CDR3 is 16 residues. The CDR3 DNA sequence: TGTGCCAGCAGCCACTCGATAGCCGTACGGGGAGAGACCCAGTACTTC. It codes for CASSHSIAVRGETQYF.

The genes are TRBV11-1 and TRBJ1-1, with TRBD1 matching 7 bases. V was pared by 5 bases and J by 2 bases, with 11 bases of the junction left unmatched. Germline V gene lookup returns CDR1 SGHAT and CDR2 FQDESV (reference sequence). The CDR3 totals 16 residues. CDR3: CASSPQGQGVNTEAFF. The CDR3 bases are TGTGCCAGCAGCCCACAGGGGCAGGGGGTCAACACTGAAGCTTTCTTT.

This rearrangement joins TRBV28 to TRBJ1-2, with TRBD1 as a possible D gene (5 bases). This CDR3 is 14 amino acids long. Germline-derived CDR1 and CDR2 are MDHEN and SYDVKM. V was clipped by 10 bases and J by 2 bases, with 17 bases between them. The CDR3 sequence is CATWSLQDNYGYTF. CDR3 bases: TGTGCCACCTGGTCCCTACAGGACAACTATGGCTACACCTTC.

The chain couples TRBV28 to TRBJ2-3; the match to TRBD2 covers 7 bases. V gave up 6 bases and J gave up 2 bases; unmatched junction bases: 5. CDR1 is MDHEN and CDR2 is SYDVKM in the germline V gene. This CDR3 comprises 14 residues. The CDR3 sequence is CASSWEGYTDTQYF. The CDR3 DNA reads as TGTGCCAGCAGCTGGGAGGGGTACACAGATACGCAGTATTTT.

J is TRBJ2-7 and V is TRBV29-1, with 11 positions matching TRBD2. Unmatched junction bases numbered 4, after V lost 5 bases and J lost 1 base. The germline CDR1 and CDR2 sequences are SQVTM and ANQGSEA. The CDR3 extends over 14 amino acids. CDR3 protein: CSVRLAGGSYEQYF. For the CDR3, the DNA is TGCAGCGTTCGGCTAGCGGGAGGTTCCTACGAGCAGTACTTC.

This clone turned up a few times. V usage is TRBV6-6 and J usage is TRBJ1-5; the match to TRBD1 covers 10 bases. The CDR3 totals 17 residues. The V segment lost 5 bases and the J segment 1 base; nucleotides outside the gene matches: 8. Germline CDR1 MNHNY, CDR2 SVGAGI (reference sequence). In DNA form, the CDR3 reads TGTGCCAGCAGTCTTTCCGGGACAGGGGCCAGCAATCAGCCCCAGCATTTT. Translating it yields CASSLSGTGASNQPQHF.

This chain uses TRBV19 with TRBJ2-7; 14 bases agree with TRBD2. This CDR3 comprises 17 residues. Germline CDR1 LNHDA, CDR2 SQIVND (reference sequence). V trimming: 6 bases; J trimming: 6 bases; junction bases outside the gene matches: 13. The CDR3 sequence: CASRPGQGLAGESEQYF. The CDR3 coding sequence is TGTGCCAGTAGGCCGGGACAGGGACTAGCGGGAGAATCCGAGCAGTACTTC.

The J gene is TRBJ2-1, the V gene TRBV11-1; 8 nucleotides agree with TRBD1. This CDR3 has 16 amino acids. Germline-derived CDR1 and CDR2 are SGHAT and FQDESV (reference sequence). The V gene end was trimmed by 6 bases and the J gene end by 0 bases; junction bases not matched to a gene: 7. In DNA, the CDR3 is TGTGCCAGCAGTCAGAACAGGGGGAGCTCCTACAATGAGCAGTTCTTC. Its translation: CASSQNRGSSYNEQFF.

This chain's CDR3 is CASSQDATGGYGYTF. Written as DNA, the CDR3 is TGCGCCAGCAGCCAAGATGCCACGGGAGGGTATGGCTACACCTTC. The chain uses TRBV4-3 and TRBJ1-2, with unresolved D. This CDR3 contains 15 residues. V dropped 0 bases and J dropped 5 bases, with 13 bases sitting between them. Germline V CDR1 and CDR2: LGHNA, YSLEER.

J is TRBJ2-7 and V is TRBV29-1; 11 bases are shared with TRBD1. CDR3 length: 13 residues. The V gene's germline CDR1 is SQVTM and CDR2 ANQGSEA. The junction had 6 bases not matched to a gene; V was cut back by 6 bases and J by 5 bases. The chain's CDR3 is CSVKDRGPNEQYF. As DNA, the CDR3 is TGCAGCGTGAAGGACAGGGGGCCGAACGAGCAGTACTTC.

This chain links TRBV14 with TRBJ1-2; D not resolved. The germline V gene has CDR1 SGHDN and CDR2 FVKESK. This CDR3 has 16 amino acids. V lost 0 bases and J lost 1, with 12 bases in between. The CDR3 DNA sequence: TGTGCCAGCAGCCAAGAATACGGGATGGGTAACTATGGCTACACCTTC. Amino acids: CASSQEYGMGNYGYTF. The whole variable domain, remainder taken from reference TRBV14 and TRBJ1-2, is EAGVTQFPSHSVIEKGQTVTLRCDPISGHDNLYWYRRVMGKEIKFLLHFVKESKQDESGMPNNRFLAERTGGTYSTLKVQPAELEDSGVYFCASSQEYGMGNYGYTFGSGTRLTVV.

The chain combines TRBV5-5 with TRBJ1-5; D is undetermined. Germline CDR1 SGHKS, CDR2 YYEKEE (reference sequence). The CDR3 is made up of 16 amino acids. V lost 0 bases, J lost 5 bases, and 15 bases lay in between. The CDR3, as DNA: TGTGCCAGCAGCTTGGTTAGTAGTGCCGGAGATCAGCCCCAGCATTTT. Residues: CASSLVSSAGDQPQHF.

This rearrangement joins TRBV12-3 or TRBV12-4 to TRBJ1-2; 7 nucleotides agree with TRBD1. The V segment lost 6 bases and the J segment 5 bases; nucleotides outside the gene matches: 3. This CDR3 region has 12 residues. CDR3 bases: TGTGCCAGCAGCCTGGGACAGTATGGCTACACCTTC. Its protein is CASSLGQYGYTF.

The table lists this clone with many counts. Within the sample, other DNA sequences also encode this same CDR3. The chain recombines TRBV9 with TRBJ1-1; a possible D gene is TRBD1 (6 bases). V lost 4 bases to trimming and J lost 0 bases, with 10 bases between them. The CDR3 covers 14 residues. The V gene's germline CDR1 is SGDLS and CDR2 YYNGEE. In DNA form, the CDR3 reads TGTGCCAGCAGCCCCAGGGGCGTGAACACTGAAGCTTTCTTT. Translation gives CASSPRGVNTEAFF.

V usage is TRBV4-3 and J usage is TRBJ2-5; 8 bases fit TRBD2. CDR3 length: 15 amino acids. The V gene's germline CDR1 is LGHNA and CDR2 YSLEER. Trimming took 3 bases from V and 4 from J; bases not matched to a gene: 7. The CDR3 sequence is CASSHSGSVGETQYF. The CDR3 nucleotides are TGCGCCAGCAGCCACAGCGGGAGTGTGGGAGAGACCCAGTACTTC.

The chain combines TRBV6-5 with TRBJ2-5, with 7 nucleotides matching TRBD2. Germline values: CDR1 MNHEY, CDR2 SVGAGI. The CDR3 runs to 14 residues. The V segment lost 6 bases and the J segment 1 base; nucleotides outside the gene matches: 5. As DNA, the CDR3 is TGTGCCAGCAGGCTAGCGGTTACCCAAGAGACCCAGTACTTC. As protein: CASRLAVTQETQYF.

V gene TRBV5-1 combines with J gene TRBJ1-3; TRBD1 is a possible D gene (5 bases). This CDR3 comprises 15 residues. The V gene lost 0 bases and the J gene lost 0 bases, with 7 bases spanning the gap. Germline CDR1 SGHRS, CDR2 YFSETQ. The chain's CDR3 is CASSLEGNSGNTIYF. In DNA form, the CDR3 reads TGCGCCAGCAGCTTGGAGGGGAACTCTGGAAACACCATATATTTT.

For the CDR3, the DNA is TGTGCCAGTAGTAGGGGACTGCTAAGCTCCTACGAGCAGTACTTC. Its protein is CASSRGLLSSYEQYF. The J gene is TRBJ2-7, the V gene TRBV19; weak D call: TRBD2 (6 bases). Trimming stripped 4 bases from V and 0 bases from J, with 13 bases between. This CDR3 is built from 15 residues. Per the germline V gene, CDR1 is LNHDA and CDR2 is SQIVND (reference sequence). The full variable domain, its missing parts supplied by reference TRBV19 and TRBJ2-7, is DGGITQSPKYLFRKEGQNVTLSCEQNLNHDAMYWYRQDPGQGLRLIYYSQIVNDFQKGDIAEGYSVSREKKESFPLTVTSAQKNPTAFYLCASSRGLLSSYEQYFGPGTRLTVT.

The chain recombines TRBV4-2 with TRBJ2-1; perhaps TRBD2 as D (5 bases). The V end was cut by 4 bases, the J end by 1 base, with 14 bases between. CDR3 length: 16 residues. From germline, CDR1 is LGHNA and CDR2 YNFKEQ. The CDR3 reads CASSRLHSDSYNEQFF. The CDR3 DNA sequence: TGTGCCAGCAGCCGCCTCCATAGCGATTCCTACAATGAGCAGTTCTTC.

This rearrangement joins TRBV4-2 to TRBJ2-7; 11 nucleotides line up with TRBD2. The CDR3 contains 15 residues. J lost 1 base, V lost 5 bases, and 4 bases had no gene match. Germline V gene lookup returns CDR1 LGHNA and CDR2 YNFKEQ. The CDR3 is CASSARTSGSYEQYF. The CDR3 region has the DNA TGTGCCAGCAGCGCCAGGACTAGCGGGTCCTACGAGCAGTACTTC.

CDR3 sequence reads: CASSLPGATGELFF. CDR3 sequence (DNA): TGTGCCAGCAGTCTCCCAGGCGCGACCGGGGAGCTGTTTTTT. The V and J genes are TRBV6-5 and TRBJ2-2; D call uncertain. V lost 5 bases to trimming and J lost 5 bases, with 12 bases between them. This CDR3 region has 14 residues. Looked up from germline, CDR1 is MNHEY and CDR2 is SVGAGI.

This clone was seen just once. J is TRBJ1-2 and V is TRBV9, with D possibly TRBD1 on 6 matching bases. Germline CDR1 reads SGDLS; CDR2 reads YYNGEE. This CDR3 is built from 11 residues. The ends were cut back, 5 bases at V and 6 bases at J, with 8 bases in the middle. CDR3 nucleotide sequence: TGTGCCAGCAGAAAGGGGGATGGCTACACCTTC. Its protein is CASRKGDGYTF.

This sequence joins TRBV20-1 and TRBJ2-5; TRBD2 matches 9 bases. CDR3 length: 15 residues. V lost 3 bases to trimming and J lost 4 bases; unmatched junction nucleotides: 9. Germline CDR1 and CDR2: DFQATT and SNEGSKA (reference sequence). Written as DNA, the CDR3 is TGCAGTGCTAGTCCCTATAGCGGGAGCACAGAGACCCAGTACTTC. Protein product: CSASPYSGSTETQYF.